What follows describes a single T cell receptor beta chain. This sample is part of a study of blood T cell repertoires in COVID-19. Study in general: The study drew acute and convalescent COVID-19 samples from the United States, Italy and Spain. Nucleic acid was either cDNA or gDNA, and it came from T cells, B-cell-depleted T cells, or PBMCs.

CDR3 size: 15 residues. V lost 5 bases to trimming and J lost 1 base; unmatched junction nucleotides: 5. Germline lookup yields CDR1 LNHDA and CDR2 SQIVND (reference sequence). In the authors' methods: Amplifying reference gene primers gave estimates of nucleated cell counts. Assay: immunoSEQ multiplex PCR; the TCRdb copy retains only in-frame clones and omits some. The V and J calls and the clone size are those of that table, but D and trimming were determined from the DNA. The sample shows about 180,000 clones, around four fifths of them seen only once. Sequenced sample: peripheral blood. The sequence came from a woman aged 70-85 years with COVID-19, enrolled during active disease. This sequence joins TRBV19 and TRBJ2-3; 8 nucleotides align to TRBD2. CDR3 nucleotide sequence: TGTGCCAGTAGTGAGCGGGAGTTGGGCACAGATACGCAGTATTTT. This codes for CASSERELGTDTQYF.